Listed here are 9 T cell receptor beta chains from one sample, sequenced in a study of CD8 T cells in Susac syndrome. It was with random hexamers that 0.5 to 1 ug RNA was reverse transcribed. TCRdb passed the immunoSEQ multiplex PCR reads through MiXCR, listing each CDR3 protein once. The sample includes fewer than 250,000 distinct CDR3 sequences, approximately 93% seen only once; the top ten take approximately 0.098%. Sequences were obtained from CD4+ T cells from PBMCs. Receptors originate from a human donor in good health.

The rearrangement links TRBV5-4 to TRBJ1-1; TRBD1 might be the D (5 bases). Germline lookup yields CDR1 SGHNT and CDR2 YYREEE (reference sequence). The CDR3 consists of 15 residues. The ends were cut back, 0 bases at V and 1 base at J, with 10 bases in the middle. The CDR3, as DNA: TGTGCCAGCAGCTTGGCCAAGGGGCGGAACACTGAAGCTTTCTTT. Protein: CASSLAKGRNTEAFF.

This clonotype was recorded only once. The chain employs TRBV28 and TRBJ1-1, with D maybe TRBD1 (5 bases). Germline loops: CDR1 MDHEN, CDR2 SYDVKM. Trimming shortened V by 8 bases and J by 11 bases, and 15 bases separated the two germline ends. This CDR3 spans 11 amino acids. CDR3 coding DNA: TGTGCCAGCCTCCGGGGCGTTATCGCTTTCTTT. This codes for CASLRGVIAFF.

The count of this clonotype is one. The chain links TRBV3-1 to TRBJ2-1; D might be TRBD1 or TRBD2, each matching 5 bases. V lost 4 bases, J lost 5 bases, and 15 bases lay in between. The V gene's germline CDR1 is LGHDT and CDR2 YNNKEL (reference sequence). This CDR3 has 15 residues. The CDR3 DNA is TGTGCCAGCAGCCCCTCCCGGGGCCCCAACAATGAGCAGTTCTTC. Its protein is CASSPSRGPNNEQFF.

The chain carries TRBV6-2 or TRBV6-3 and TRBJ2-3; 12 bases are a match to TRBD2. Looked up from germline, CDR1 is MNHEY and CDR2 is SVGEGT. With V trimmed by 4 bases and J by 7 bases, 9 bases remained unmatched. This CDR3 is 16 amino acids long. DNA of the CDR3: TGTGCCAGCAGTTCCCAGACTAGCGGGGGATGGAATACGCAGTATTTT. Translation gives CASSSQTSGGWNTQYF.

J is TRBJ2-7 and V is TRBV6-8, with D perhaps matching TRBD1 (5 bases). Deletions cut 3 bases from V and 6 bases from J, with 9 bases between. Germline values: CDR1 MNHGY, CDR2 SAAAGT. There are 12 residues in the CDR3. The DNA for the CDR3 is TGTGCCAGCAGTTATCCAGGGCCCGAGCAGTACGTC. The encoded protein is CASSYPGPEQYV.

The chain is built from TRBV25-1 and TRBJ2-6; D gene ambiguous. Trimming cost V 6 bases and J 4 bases, with 7 bases left between them. Germline CDR1 reads MGHDK; CDR2 reads SYGVNS. The CDR3 runs 13 residues. The CDR3: CASRTEGANVLTF. DNA of the CDR3: TGTGCCAGCAGAACGGAAGGGGCCAACGTCCTGACTTTC.

The rearrangement links TRBV27 to TRBJ1-5, with D possibly TRBD1 on 5 matching bases. The germline gives CDR1 MNHEY, CDR2 SMNVEV (reference sequence). This CDR3 is built from 16 residues. The V gene lost 0 bases and the J gene lost 4 bases, with 13 bases spanning the gap. As DNA, the CDR3 is TGTGCCAGCAGTTTATCGGGGCTACCCCCTAATCAGCCCCAGCATTTT. Translated, it gives CASSLSGLPPNQPQHF.

The V call is TRBV7-3, the J call TRBJ2-1; 10 bases are a match to TRBD2. The CDR3 totals 17 residues. The J segment lost 5 bases and the V segment lost 5 bases, leaving 12 bases of the junction unmatched. Germline V gives CDR1 SGHTA, CDR2 FQGTGA. The CDR3 DNA follows: TGTGCCAGCAGCATTAGGAGGCCTAGCGGGGGAAACAATGAGCAGTTCTTC. This sequence encodes CASSIRRPSGGNNEQFF.

The chain uses TRBV4-1 and TRBJ2-3; the D call may be TRBD1 or TRBD2 (7 bases each). This CDR3 is 16 amino acids long. Per germline, CDR1 MGHRA and CDR2 YSYEKL. Trimming cost V 0 bases and J 2 bases, with 12 bases left between them. The CDR3 protein is CASSQDQGGATDTQYF. The CDR3 DNA follows: TGCGCCAGCAGCCAAGATCAGGGGGGGGCCACAGATACGCAGTATTTT.